This T cell receptor beta chain was documented in a study of shared clonotypes between healthy human individuals (TCRdb year 2020). With regard to the full study: Two women and a few men aged 18 to 49 years were included in the cohort. For each donor, CD4 naive and CD4 memory were each run on three plates, CD8 naive on two plates, and CD8 memory on one plate. Each donor's leukapheresis produced roughly between about 0.8 and 10 billion PBMCs. To estimate repertoire size and how much clonotype sharing occurs between individuals, the study deeply sequenced the blood TCR repertoires of roughly 5 healthy adults. To increase sequencing depth and limit assay-specific biases, TCR repertoire library preparation and sequencing were carried out by different laboratories using diverse techniques. Overall results and qualifications from the work: The genetic and exposure-history diversity represented was limited by the small number of donors. Even with the large sequencing depth, rarefaction of the sorted-subset datasets indicated that sequencing was incomplete. Estimated clonotype richness was generally larger for naive than for memory subsets. Sampling was limited to blood, and TCR repertoires in tissue likely differ from TCR repertoires in blood. Across a few donors, approximately 5% of naive CD4, approximately 4% of naive CD8, around 2.1% of memory CD4, and under 0.45% of memory CD8 clonotypes were shared. Based on pairwise subsampling, the degree of clonotype sharing among donors was expected to be affected by sequencing depth. Compared with non-shared clonotypes, clonotypes shared by all four sorted-subset donors had higher generation probabilities.

TCR CDR3 regions were amplified from genomic DNA by multiplex PCR using the deep immunoSEQ assay. For each cell subset, the extracted genomic DNA was distributed evenly across all wells of several immunoSEQ 96-well plates, and each plate served as one replicate. For sorted subsets, around 0.2 ug genomic DNA, equal to 30,000 or so T cell genomes, was loaded into each replicate PCR. Purified libraries were quantified with a Qubit 3.0 fluorometer, sized on a Bioanalyzer 2100, and re-quantified with the KAPA Library Quantification kit. Every immunoSEQ 96-well plate was sequenced on a separate single-read 150-cycle Illumina NextSeq 550 flow cell. Per the original workflow: Because the immunoSEQ output included only junctional sequences and no quality scores, the filtering could not be the same as the filtering used for full-length reads. To assign V/J genes and CDR3, sequences were annotated against IMGT germline references using PyIR, a Python wrapper for IgBLAST v1.9. Reads with weak V/J assignments (E-value above 1e-6), missing CDR3, stop codons, out-of-frame junctions, or ambiguous translated residues were removed. V3J clonotypes were defined as sequences sharing the same inferred V gene, J gene, and CDR3 amino acid sequence. To compute the percentage overlap between repertoires, the number of shared unique clonotypes was divided by the size of the smaller repertoire. Richness of each repertoire was evaluated using RTK rarefaction, the Chao1 estimator, and Recon v2.1 estimates of unobserved clonotypes. Generation probabilities for all TCRbeta clonotypes obtained by the gDNA method from four donors were computed using OLGA. Sourced from immuneACCESS, this table was stored by TCRdb with only in-frame sequences that have V and J called. A share of the clones is absent; for the studies checked, an unresolved V gene accounts for under half, and the remainder has no known explanation. The DNA was the basis for D and trimming; V, J and clone size are from that table. Here the sample has more than 2 million clones; about 94% occur a single time. 1.5% to 2% of the sample belongs to the ten largest clones.

For the CD8 naive samples, CD45RO-negative cells were positively selected for CCR7, yielding a CD45RA+CCR7+ population from which TemRA cells were excluded. Healthy HIV-negative adults with no recently reported acute infections or vaccinations were included as donors. Every donor was a Caucasian adult residing in Nashville, Tennessee, USA. After blood collection by leukapheresis, PBMCs were isolated using Ficoll-Histopaque density gradient centrifugation and then cryopreserved in the vapor phase of liquid nitrogen. Analytical flow cytometry was used to check the purity and quantity of each magnetically sorted T cell population. From each sorted fraction, genomic DNA was isolated and quantified by UV absorbance on a Nanodrop 2000c. Note on this clone: Its cognate antigen has yet to be identified. No base qualities exist here, and no much larger clone lies one base off it.

V and J lose 3 bases and 1 base, and a span of 12 bases separates them. From its cysteine to its phenylalanine, the CDR3 spans 15 amino acids. Only the CDR3 region is kept as DNA, spanning 45 bases read in frame from base 1. The germline V gene sets CDR1 to SGHTA and CDR2 to FQGTGA. The chain is made from TRBV7-3 and TRBJ1-1; TRBD1 is possibly the D segment (5 matching bases). This TCR derives from a man in his late teens or twenties in good health. Some clones in this sample may be carry-over from other donors' samples. Sequenced material: naive CD8+ T cells from PBMCs. The sample's cell subset or site label, decoded: CD45RA+CCR7+. The CDR3 amino acid sequence is: CASSLAGRGNTEAFF. The DNA is TGTGCCAGCAGCTTGGCAGGGCGGGGGAACACTGAAGCTTTCTTT.